The 21 T cell receptor beta chains below all came from one sample that was sequenced in a study of regulatory T cells in long-lasting Graves disease. Arm-PCR of CDR3 regions and iRepertoire HTBI primers were the basis on which TCR beta libraries were built. TCRdb called the multiplex PCR reads again in MiXCR, with one record for every CDR3 protein. Of 200,000 to 250,000 distinct CDR3 sequences in the sample, roughly 20% were seen once. Regarding time point: newly diagnosed GD, antithyroid drugs for less than 3 months. PBMCs provided the RNA from which the TCR library was made. The same specimen was also included in a second study, on T cells in Graves' hyperthyroidism and ophthalmopathy.

Sample: peripheral blood mononuclear cells (PBMCs), taken at new diagnosis, from a patient treated with antithyroid drugs. These receptors originate from a woman in her 30s with Graves disease.

This clonotype came up many times. This chain links TRBV24-1 with TRBJ2-7; possibly TRBD1 or TRBD2 for D (6 bases each). Germline V gene data show CDR1 as KGHDR and CDR2 as SFDVKD. V was clipped by 7 bases and J by 2 bases, with 14 bases between them. The CDR3 contains 14 residues. CDR3 residues: CATSNGGYTYEQYF. The CDR3 DNA follows: TGTGCCACCAGCAACGGGGGCTACACCTACGAGCAGTACTTC.

This clonotype was observed many times. This chain links TRBV5-1 with TRBJ2-7; 13 bases are shared with TRBD2. The germline V gene has CDR1 SGHRS and CDR2 YFSETQ. The CDR3 has 17 amino acids. The V and J ends lost 0 bases and 9 bases, in that order; junction bases with no gene match: 12. The CDR3 nucleotides read TGCGCCAGCAGCTTGGACTGGGGGACTAGCGGGAATCAGGGGCAGTACTTC. As protein: CASSLDWGTSGNQGQYF.

In this sample, this clonotype turned up many times. One end of the junction varies from germline; a read error may be responsible. The J gene is TRBJ2-3, the V gene TRBV5-1, with a possible D match to TRBD2 (5 bases). Germline V gene sequence: CDR1 SGHRS, CDR2 YFSETQ. CDR3 length equals 13 residues. The CDR3 nucleotides read TGTGCCAGCAGCCCCCTCCGGGGAGATACGCAGTATTTT. Translating it yields CASSPLRGDTQYF. The full variable domain, its missing parts supplied by reference TRBV5-1 and TRBJ2-3, is KAGVTQTPRYLIKTRGQQVTLSCSPISGHRSVSWYQQTPGQGLQFLFEYFSETQRNKGNFPGRFSGRQFSNSRSEMNVSTLELGDSALYLCASSPLRGDTQYFGPGTRLTVL.

This clonotype was picked up many times. The CDR3 nucleotides read TGTGCCAGCAGCTTGACTAGCGGGAGCTCCTACAATGAGCAGTTCTTC. It yields the protein CASSLTSGSSYNEQFF. The V gene is TRBV28, the J gene TRBJ2-1; 12 nucleotides match TRBD2. This CDR3 comprises 16 residues. Trimming cost V 6 bases and J 0 bases; bases outside gene matches: 3. Looked up from germline, CDR1 is MDHEN and CDR2 is SYDVKM.

This clonotype was counted ten times or more. The chain couples TRBV7-2 to TRBJ2-2; a weak D match, TRBD1 (5 bases). The V gene lost 11 bases and the J gene lost 6 bases, with 22 bases spanning the gap. Per the germline V gene, CDR1 is SGHTA and CDR2 is FQGNSA. The CDR3 contains 15 residues. For the CDR3, the DNA is TGTGCCTCCACTAAATGGGCGAAGGGGTCCGGGGAGCTGTTTTTT. It codes for CASTKWAKGSGELFF.

Ten or more counts support this clonotype. The rearrangement uses TRBV7-3 and TRBJ1-1, with D possibly being TRBD1 (6 bases). CDR3 length equals 13 residues. V dropped 4 bases and J dropped 8 bases, with 14 bases sitting between them. From germline, CDR1 is SGHTA and CDR2 FQGTGA. This CDR3 is CASSSSGGGEAFF. The CDR3 nucleotides read TGTGCCAGCAGCTCTTCCGGGGGGGGCGAAGCTTTCTTT.

This clonotype appeared many times. The gene calls are TRBV5-6 and TRBJ2-3; D is unresolved. The germline CDR1 and CDR2 sequences are SGHDT and YYEEEE. Trimming cost V 3 bases and J 3 bases, with 8 bases left between them. This CDR3 region has 13 residues. The CDR3 DNA follows: TGTGCCAGCAGCTCGAGATGGACAGATACGCAGTATTTT. This codes for CASSSRWTDTQYF.

Only a few counts were recorded for this clonotype. V gene TRBV20-1 combines with J gene TRBJ2-4; D call uncertain. Germline V gene lookup returns CDR1 DFQATT and CDR2 SNEGSKA (reference sequence). The CDR3 sequence is 16 residues long. V was shortened by 2 bases and J by 0 bases, with 14 bases between the two germline ends. CDR3 in amino acids: CSARSRIVLAKNIQYF. The CDR3 DNA is TGCAGTGCTAGAAGTCGGATTGTCCTAGCCAAAAACATTCAGTACTTC.

This clonotype was seen ten or more times. The V call is TRBV20-1, the J call TRBJ2-7; D gene unclear. Trimming stripped 0 bases from V and 3 bases from J, with 15 bases between. The CDR3 covers 15 residues. The V gene's germline CDR1 is DFQATT and CDR2 SNEGSKA (reference sequence). CDR3 in DNA: TGCAGTGCTAGAGATAGCAGGACCCCAGGCTACGAGCAGTACTTC. Protein product: CSARDSRTPGYEQYF.

This clonotype appeared many times. The chain carries TRBV10-2 and TRBJ1-6, with 7 bases lining up with TRBD1. J was trimmed by 6 bases and V by 8 bases; bases with no gene match: 7. From germline, CDR1 is WSHSY and CDR2 SAAADI. This CDR3 is built from 14 residues. This CDR3 is CASSPAGGNSPLHF. CDR3 nucleotides: TGCGCCAGCTCCCCCGCAGGGGGTAATTCACCCCTCCACTTT.

The chain carries TRBV12-3 or TRBV12-4 and TRBJ1-5; 7 bases are a match to TRBD1. The CDR3 runs to 12 residues. Trimming cost V 7 bases and J 7 bases; bases outside gene matches: 4. The CDR3 DNA reads TGTGCCAGCAACAGGGGACTCCAGCCCCAGCATTTT. Translation: CASNRGLQPQHF.

This clonotype was detected ten times or more. This chain connects TRBV7-9 to TRBJ2-5; 7 bases match TRBD1. The CDR3 consists of 15 residues. Germline loops: CDR1 SEHNR, CDR2 FQNEAQ (reference sequence). V dropped 5 bases and J dropped 3; count of bases not matched to a gene: 9. The CDR3: CASSRGQPVEETQYF. In DNA form, the CDR3 reads TGTGCCAGCAGCCGGGGACAGCCGGTAGAAGAGACCCAGTACTTC.

The sample holds many counts of this clonotype. The rearrangement joins TRBV5-1 to TRBJ1-1; unclear D gene. Germline V gene sequence: CDR1 SGHRS, CDR2 YFSETQ. This CDR3 is 16 amino acids long. V gave up 1 base and J gave up 0 bases, with 13 bases separating them. The CDR3 nucleotides are TGCGCCAGCAGCTTGACTCCCCGAGAAATGAACACTGAAGCTTTCTTT. Encoded protein: CASSLTPREMNTEAFF.

This clonotype was seen repeatedly, ten times or more. The chain links TRBV7-9 to TRBJ2-1; D is tentatively TRBD1 or TRBD2 (6 bases each). The germline V and J ends were trimmed by 5 bases and 0 bases, with 8 bases remaining between them. This CDR3 has 14 residues. CDR1 SEHNR and CDR2 FQNEAQ come from the germline V gene (reference sequence). The CDR3 bases are TGTGCCAGCAGCCCGGGGGCCTCCTACAATGAGCAGTTCTTC. It codes for CASSPGASYNEQFF. Variable domain in full (rest from reference TRBV7-9 and TRBJ2-1): DTGVSQNPRHKITKRGQNVTFRCDPISEHNRLYWYRQTLGQGPEFLTYFQNEAQLEKSRLLSDRFSAERPKGSFSTLEIQRTEQGDSAMYLCASSPGASYNEQFFGPGTRLTVL.

This clonotype was seen ten or more times. This sequence joins TRBV7-9 and TRBJ2-7; 8 bases are shared with TRBD2. Per the germline V gene, CDR1 is SEHNR and CDR2 is FQNEAQ (reference sequence). The ends lost 5 bases at V and 3 bases at J; junction bases unmatched: 3. CDR3 length: 13 amino acids. CDR3 sequence: CASSQSGGYEQYF. CDR3 in DNA: TGTGCCAGCAGCCAAAGCGGGGGCTACGAGCAGTACTTC.

This clonotype occurred many times. The chain is built from TRBV5-1 and TRBJ1-2, with 8 positions matching TRBD1. CDR1 and CDR2 from the germline V gene are SGHRS and YFSETQ. The V segment lost 3 bases and the J segment 2 bases; nucleotides outside the gene matches: 18. The CDR3 is 19 amino acids. As DNA, the CDR3 is TGCGCCAGCAGCTCGCGAGATGAGGGCAGGGGGCGGAGAAACTATGGCTACACCTTC. This codes for CASSSRDEGRGRRNYGYTF.

This clonotype was detected many times. The chain couples TRBV6-5 to TRBJ2-3; D perhaps matches TRBD2 (5 bases). Germline V CDR1 and CDR2: MNHEY, SVGAGI. V lost 0 bases and J lost 9, with 25 bases in between. This CDR3 has 18 residues. This CDR3 reads CASSYSSPSGRNTGTQYF. CDR3 nucleotide sequence: TGTGCCAGCAGTTACTCTAGCCCGTCCGGACGCAACACGGGGACGCAGTATTTT.

The V gene is TRBV18, the J gene TRBJ1-1, with no clear D. Trimming took off 3 bases at V and 0 bases at J, with 17 bases between the two ends. Germline CDR1 reads KGHSH; CDR2 reads LQKENI. The CDR3 spans 17 residues. As DNA, the CDR3 is TGTGCCAGCTCACCGAACCAATTTCGTCCCATGAACACTGAAGCTTTCTTT. Translated, it gives CASSPNQFRPMNTEAFF.

This clonotype was picked up many times. The rearrangement uses TRBV6-1 and TRBJ2-4, with D possibly TRBD2 on 5 matching bases. Deletions cut 4 bases from V and 6 bases from J, with 19 bases between. The CDR3 covers 16 residues. Germline loops: CDR1 MNHNS, CDR2 SASEGT. In nucleotides, the CDR3 is TGTGCCAGCAGTGCTCTCTCTATGAGGGATCCAAACATTCAGTACTTC. Encoded protein: CASSALSMRDPNIQYF.

This clonotype has at least ten counts. CDR3 protein: CASTSNRGQNNQPQHF. The CDR3 coding sequence is TGTGCCAGTACCTCGAACAGGGGGCAGAACAATCAGCCCCAGCATTTT. The chain has TRBV19 and TRBJ1-5; 9 nucleotides align to TRBD1. Germline lookup yields CDR1 LNHDA and CDR2 SQIVND (reference sequence). Trimming cost V 7 bases and J 3 bases; bases outside gene matches: 10. The CDR3 runs 16 residues.

Note on this clonotype: A much larger clone lies one base from this, so it may be a read error. The rearrangement uses TRBV3-1 and TRBJ2-2; D may be TRBD1 (6 bases). The CDR3 extends over 14 amino acids. Germline values: CDR1 LGHDT, CDR2 YNNKEL (reference sequence). The germline V and J ends were trimmed by 5 bases and 4 bases, with 11 bases remaining between them. This CDR3 is CASSLGASTGELFF. DNA for the CDR3: TGTGCCAGCAGCTTGGGGGCGAGCACCGGGGAGCTGTTTTTT. Together with reference TRBV3-1 and TRBJ2-2, the CDR3 gives the full variable domain: DTAVSQTPKYLVTQMGNDKSIKCEQNLGHDTMYWYKQDSKKFLKIMFSYNNKELIINETVPNRFSPKSPDKAHLNLHINSLELGDSAVYFCASSLGASTGELFFGEGSRLTVL.